A single sample is the source of the 22 T cell receptor beta chains below, sequenced in a study of post-analysis software for immune sequencing data. Points from the study as a whole: There were a few TRBV segments more frequent in patients than controls, and TRBV5-6, TRBV5-1 and TRBV20-1 were among them.

Unique molecular identifiers tagged the TCR beta cDNA libraries. TCRdb fed the PCR reads into MiXCR, producing one record per CDR3 protein. The repertoire includes roughly 400,000 distinct CDR3 sequences, 30% to 45% of them detected once, and 7.6% sits in the top ten. Their cognate antigens are unknown. Sequencing was carried out using blood. The receptors here all came from a girl aged 2 to 9 with multiple sclerosis.

This chain joins TRBV30 and TRBJ2-7; D is unclear. The CDR3 is made up of 12 amino acids. The ends were cut back, 0 bases at V and 3 bases at J, with 6 bases in the middle. Germline V CDR1 and CDR2: GTSNPN, SVGIG (reference sequence). The CDR3 nucleotides are TGTGCCTGGAGTGTCCCCTTCTACGAGCAGTACTTC. Protein: CAWSVPFYEQYF.

The genes are TRBV5-1 and TRBJ2-1; 12 bases match TRBD2. The germline CDR1 and CDR2 sequences are SGHRS and YFSETQ. Unmatched junction bases numbered 5, after V lost 4 bases and J lost 3 bases. CDR3 length: 16 amino acids. The CDR3 nucleotides read TGCGCCAGCAGCCCGCGGACTAGCGGGAACTACAATGAGCAGTTCTTC. Translating it yields CASSPRTSGNYNEQFF.

This clonotype has just a few counts. The V and J genes are TRBV20-1 and TRBJ2-1; 8 bases fit TRBD2. After removal of 3 bases from V and 10 bases from J, the junction contained 11 bases not matched to a gene. The CDR3 contains 14 residues. The germline V gene has CDR1 DFQATT and CDR2 SNEGSKA (reference sequence). CDR3 nucleotides: TGCAGTGCTAGTGTTGGGGCGGGGGGATGGGAGCAGTTCTTC. Amino acid sequence: CSASVGAGGWEQFF.

The chain links TRBV7-2 to TRBJ2-1; D may be TRBD2 (7 bases). Germline V gene data show CDR1 as SGHTA and CDR2 as FQGNSA. This CDR3 region has 14 residues. Trimming stripped 7 bases from V and 8 bases from J, with 18 bases between. The CDR3 DNA reads TGTGCCAGCATGTTAGGGCTAGGGGGGGATGAGCAGTTCTTC. This codes for CASMLGLGGDEQFF.

This clonotype appeared a few times. The chain has TRBV7-3 and TRBJ2-6; D perhaps matches TRBD1 (5 bases). The germline V gene has CDR1 SGHTA and CDR2 FQGTGA. The V end lost 2 bases, the J end lost 4 bases, and 12 bases lay between the germline ends. This CDR3 is built from 16 residues. DNA for the CDR3: TGTGCCAGCAGCTTATACAGGTCTTCGGGGGCCAACGTCCTGACTTTC. Amino acids: CASSLYRSSGANVLTF.

Worth noting for this clonotype: Since a much larger clone is just one base distant, this may be a read error. The chain employs TRBV7-2 and TRBJ2-1, with D perhaps TRBD2 (5 bases). Germline CDR1 and CDR2: SGHTA and FQGNSA. The germline V and J ends were trimmed by 7 bases and 8 bases, with 21 bases remaining between them. The CDR3 is made up of 15 amino acids. CDR3: CASTYGVIGIDEQFF. CDR3 bases: TGTGCCAGCACCTACGGGGTAATAGGTATCGATGAGCAGTTCTTC.

V gene TRBV12-3 or TRBV12-4 combines with J gene TRBJ2-7; TRBD2 matches 7 bases. The V gene end was trimmed by 3 bases and the J gene end by 9 bases; junction bases not matched to a gene: 11. The length of the CDR3 is 14 residues. The CDR3 loop reads CASSFLGLGKMQYF. The CDR3 DNA is TGTGCCAGCAGTTTTCTTGGACTAGGCAAGATGCAGTACTTC.

The genes are TRBV20-1 and TRBJ1-5, with 11 nucleotides matching TRBD1. The V gene end was trimmed by 6 bases and the J gene end by 6 bases; junction bases not matched to a gene: 13. The CDR3 runs to 16 residues. Looked up from germline, CDR1 is DFQATT and CDR2 is SNEGSKA (reference sequence). CDR3 sequence: CSAHGQGAGGGQPQHF. CDR3 sequence (DNA): TGCAGTGCCCACGGACAGGGGGCAGGTGGTGGTCAGCCCCAGCATTTT.

This clonotype was counted between two and nine times. A read error is possible here, since a much larger clone lies one base away. This rearrangement joins TRBV6-2 or TRBV6-3 to TRBJ2-1; unclear D gene. Per germline, CDR1 MNHEY and CDR2 SVGEGT. Trimming took 1 base from V and 6 from J, leaving 10 bases between them. The CDR3 consists of 14 residues. CDR3 sequence (DNA): TGTGCCAGCAGTTACTTAAACCAACCCAATGAGCAGTTCTTC. This translates into CASSYLNQPNEQFF.

This clonotype was seen just once. Compared with germline, one end of the junction differs, possibly owing to a read error. The V and J genes are TRBV6-2 or TRBV6-3 and TRBJ2-5; 9 nucleotides match TRBD1. The J call may be mistaken, given a closer DNA end match to TRBJ2-7. Germline-derived CDR1 and CDR2 are MNHEY and SVGEGT. The CDR3 extends over 15 amino acids. The chain's CDR3 is CASRYLGQGSYEQYF. The CDR3 bases are TGTGCCAGCAGATACTTGGGACAGGGCTCCTACGAGCAGTACTTC.

The chain couples TRBV5-1 to TRBJ1-1, with D possibly matching TRBD1 (6 bases). Germline V gene lookup returns CDR1 SGHRS and CDR2 YFSETQ. This CDR3 contains 14 residues. V dropped 3 bases and J dropped 4 bases, with 13 bases sitting between them. The CDR3 nucleotides are TGCGCCAGCAGCTGTGACAGGAGAGGCACTGAAGCTTTCTTT. Its protein product is CASSCDRRGTEAFF.

This clonotype was observed a few times. The chain has TRBV6-6 and TRBJ2-3, with D unclear. The ends were cut back, 0 bases at V and 0 bases at J, with 7 bases in the middle. The CDR3 covers 15 residues. Per germline, CDR1 MNHNY and CDR2 SVGAGI (reference sequence). CDR3 region: CASSYSKQSTDTQYF. CDR3 bases: TGTGCCAGCAGTTACTCTAAGCAGAGCACAGATACGCAGTATTTT.

This chain links TRBV5-1 with TRBJ2-3; D possibly matches TRBD1 or TRBD2 (5 bases each). The CDR3 spans 15 residues. Germline CDR1 and CDR2: SGHRS and YFSETQ. Deletions cut 1 base from V and 6 bases from J, with 15 bases between. CDR3 sequence reads: CASSLLPGTGDTQYF. CDR3 nucleotide sequence: TGCGCCAGCAGCTTGTTGCCCGGGACGGGGGATACGCAGTATTTT.

The chain links TRBV29-1 to TRBJ2-3; D is unresolved. The CDR3 totals 14 residues. The V end lost 6 bases, the J end lost 5 bases, and 18 bases lay between the germline ends. Germline-derived CDR1 and CDR2 are SQVTM and ANQGSEA. The CDR3 DNA reads TGCAGCGTCCACGACGCGAACCGAGGAGATACGCAGTATTTT. It yields the protein CSVHDANRGDTQYF.

J is TRBJ2-7 and V is TRBV6-6; 10 nucleotides line up with TRBD2. The J call may be mistaken, given a closer DNA end match to TRBJ2-5. Germline assignment: CDR1 MNHNY and CDR2 SVGAGI (reference sequence). The CDR3 loop spans 15 amino acids. The CDR3 loop is CASTERTSGWETQYF. CDR3 nucleotides: TGTGCCAGCACCGAACGGACTAGCGGTTGGGAGACCCAGTACTTC.

Turning to this clonotype: Since no conserved phenylalanine or tryptophan closes the CDR3, a read error is the likely cause. This chain uses TRBV15 with TRBJ2-1; D unresolved. Deletions cut 0 bases from V and 4 bases from J, with 7 bases between. Germline V gene data show CDR1 as LNHNV and CDR2 as YYDKDF (reference sequence). This CDR3 contains 14 residues. The CDR3 loop is CATSREVLYNEQFV. The CDR3 nucleotides read TGTGCCACCAGCAGAGAGGTACTGTACAATGAGCAGTTCGTC.

This clonotype came up a few times. CDR3: CASSWSGSSYNEQFF. For the CDR3, the DNA is TGTGCCAGCAGTTGGAGCGGGAGCTCCTACAATGAGCAGTTCTTC. This chain connects TRBV12-3 or TRBV12-4 to TRBJ2-1, with TRBD2 matching over 8 bases. The V segment lost 4 bases and the J segment 0 bases; nucleotides outside the gene matches: 2. The CDR3 totals 15 residues.

V and J are TRBV9 and TRBJ1-2; 7 bases are a match to TRBD1. The CDR3 contains 14 residues. Germline V lookup: CDR1 SGDLS, CDR2 YYNGEE. The J segment lost 3 bases and the V segment lost 4 bases, leaving 6 bases of the junction unmatched. The CDR3 coding sequence is TGTGCCAGCAGCCCCCGACAGGGAGACTATGGCTACACCTTC. Translating gives CASSPRQGDYGYTF.

V is TRBV7-9 and J is TRBJ2-1, with TRBD2 matching 12 bases. Germline loops: CDR1 SEHNR, CDR2 FQNEAQ (reference sequence). Unmatched junction bases numbered 4, after V lost 4 bases and J lost 0 bases. This CDR3 spans 17 amino acids. This chain's CDR3 is CASSWTSGKSSYNEQFF. The DNA for the CDR3 is TGTGCCAGCAGCTGGACTAGCGGGAAGAGCTCCTACAATGAGCAGTTCTTC.

This clonotype was detected only a few times. The chain carries TRBV12-3 or TRBV12-4 and TRBJ2-7; weak D call: TRBD1 (6 bases). The J call may be wrong; the DNA end is better matched by TRBJ2-5. The CDR3 runs 16 residues. The CDR3 DNA reads as TGTGCCAGCAGTCAGTACGGACAGCCTGGGAGAGAGACCCAGTACTTC. This translates into CASSQYGQPGRETQYF.

The rearrangement links TRBV6-5 to TRBJ2-5, with a possible D match to TRBD2 (5 bases). The CDR3 has 14 residues. Germline V gene data show CDR1 as MNHEY and CDR2 as SVGAGI. V lost 6 bases, J lost 11 bases, and 22 bases lay in between. The CDR3 bases are TGTGCCAGCAGCGACTACAGCCCATTCAATGAGCAGTACTTC. Residues: CASSDYSPFNEQYF.

This chain links TRBV25-1 with TRBJ2-3; a weak D match, TRBD1 (6 bases). V shed 8 bases and J shed 2 bases, with 11 bases lying between them. Germline CDR1 is MGHDK and CDR2 is SYGVNS. This CDR3 is 13 amino acids long. Here the CDR3 reads CASLWDNTDTQYF. In DNA form, the CDR3 reads TGTGCCAGCCTCTGGGACAACACAGATACGCAGTATTTT.